The present T cell receptor beta chain was sequenced within a study of cytomegalovirus exposure and HLA in healthy donors. Researchers ran the PCR with 60 Vbeta and 13 Jbeta primers. Here immunoSEQ multiplex PCR was the method, and the copy in TCRdb shows in-frame clones only, minus some. The repertoire holds some 190,000 clones, about four fifths seen once, with approximately 0.99% in the top ten. CDR3 length: 19 residues. J lost 0 bases, V lost 3 bases, and 9 bases had no gene match. CDR1 and CDR2 from the germline V gene are LNHDA and SQIVND (reference sequence). The sequenced sample consisted of PBMCs. This receptor was identified in a middle-aged woman in good health and CMV-seronegative. The chain employs TRBV19 and TRBJ2-6, with 9 bases aligning to TRBD1. Written as DNA, the CDR3 is TGTGCCAGTAGTATGCCCCCCGGACAGGGGAGCTCTGGGGCCAACGTCCTGACTTTC. Its protein product is CASSMPPGQGSSGANVLTF.